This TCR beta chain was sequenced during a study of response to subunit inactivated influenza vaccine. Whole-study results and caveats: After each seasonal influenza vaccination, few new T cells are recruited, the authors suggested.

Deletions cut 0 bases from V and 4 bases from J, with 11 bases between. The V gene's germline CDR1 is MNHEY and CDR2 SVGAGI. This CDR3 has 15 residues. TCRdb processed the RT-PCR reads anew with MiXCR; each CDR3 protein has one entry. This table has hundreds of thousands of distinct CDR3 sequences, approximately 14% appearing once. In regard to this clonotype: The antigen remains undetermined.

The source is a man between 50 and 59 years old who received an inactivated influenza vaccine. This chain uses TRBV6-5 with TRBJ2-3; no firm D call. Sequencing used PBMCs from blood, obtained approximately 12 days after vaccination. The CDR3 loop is CASSYSQRSADTQYF. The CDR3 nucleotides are TGTGCCAGCAGTTACTCCCAGAGGTCCGCAGATACGCAGTATTTT.